The present T cell receptor (beta chain) was sequenced within a study of tumor-infiltrating lymphocytes in oesophageal squamous cell carcinoma. The CDR3 contains 17 residues. CDR1 and CDR2 from the germline V gene are SGHVT and SQSDAQ. TCRdb analysed the reads with MiXCR anew, one entry per CDR3 protein. The data contain more than 10,000 distinct CDR3 sequences, 58% of them seen just once; the ten biggest clones take up around 50%. The rearrangement uses TRBV7-4 and TRBJ2-7; tentative D call: TRBD2 (7 bases). The DNA end favors TRBJ2-1, so the J call may be wrong. The origin of this receptor is a female donor with esophageal squamous cell carcinoma. Specimen: blood. The CDR3 region is CASSLETGGRRYNEQFF. The CDR3, as DNA: TGTGCCAGCAGCTTAGAAACCGGGGGGCGTAGATACAATGAGCAGTTCTTC.